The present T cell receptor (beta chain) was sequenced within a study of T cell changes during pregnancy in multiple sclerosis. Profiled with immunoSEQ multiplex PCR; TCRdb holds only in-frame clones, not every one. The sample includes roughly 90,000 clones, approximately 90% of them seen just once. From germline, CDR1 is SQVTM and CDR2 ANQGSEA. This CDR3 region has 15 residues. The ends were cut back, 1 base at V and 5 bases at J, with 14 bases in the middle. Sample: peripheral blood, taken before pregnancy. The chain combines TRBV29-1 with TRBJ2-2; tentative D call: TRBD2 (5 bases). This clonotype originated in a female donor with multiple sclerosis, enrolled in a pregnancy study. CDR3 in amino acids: CSVEAGREVTGELFF. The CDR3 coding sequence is TGCAGCGTTGAAGCGGGAAGGGAAGTAACCGGGGAGCTGTTTTTT.